The entry that follows covers one TCR beta chain sequence. The data were obtained in a study of blood T cell repertoires in COVID-19. The V end was cut by 2 bases, the J end by 1 base, with 14 bases between. Germline V lookup: CDR1 MDHEN, CDR2 SYDVKM. This CDR3 is built from 16 residues. Measured with immunoSEQ multiplex PCR; TCRdb has only the in-frame clones, and not every one. The sample shows 110,000 to 150,000 clones, around 87% of them seen only once. Recruitment covered about two dozen US areas and drew participants whose ages spanned 18 to 89 years. The sample was PBMCs or T cells enriched from blood (not recorded which). V and J are TRBV28 and TRBJ2-5; a weak D match, TRBD2 (5 bases). The sequence was collected from a man in his 60s who had recovered from COVID-19. In nucleotides, the CDR3 is TGTGCCAGCAGTTTAGCGGGTCGGGGAACCCAAGAGACCCAGTACTTC. This encodes CASSLAGRGTQETQYF.